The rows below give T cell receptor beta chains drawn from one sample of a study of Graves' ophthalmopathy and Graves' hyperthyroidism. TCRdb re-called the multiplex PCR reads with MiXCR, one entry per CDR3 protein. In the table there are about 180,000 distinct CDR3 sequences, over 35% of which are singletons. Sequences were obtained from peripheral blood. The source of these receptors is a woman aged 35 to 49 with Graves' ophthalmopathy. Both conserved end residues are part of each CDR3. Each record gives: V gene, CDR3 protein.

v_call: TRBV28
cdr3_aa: CASSLLVRRLETQYF

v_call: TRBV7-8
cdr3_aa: CASSLAGGLAKNIQYF

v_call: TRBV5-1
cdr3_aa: CASSPDTGGRHEQYF

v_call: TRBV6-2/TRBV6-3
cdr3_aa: CASSLATRVARF

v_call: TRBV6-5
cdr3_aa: CASSYWQGAAKNIQYF

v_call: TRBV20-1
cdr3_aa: CSADKETQYF

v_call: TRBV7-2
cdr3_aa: CASSPETGGAKNIQYF

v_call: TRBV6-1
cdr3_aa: CPTPNFVAYEQYF

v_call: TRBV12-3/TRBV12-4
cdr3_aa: CASRLSTGLEGYTF

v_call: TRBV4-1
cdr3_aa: CASSQEEQDFQAFF

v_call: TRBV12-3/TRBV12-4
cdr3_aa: CASKEDEGTDTQYF

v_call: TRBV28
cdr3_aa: CASCRQGPSSEQYF

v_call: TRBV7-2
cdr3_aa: CASSYTAGANVLTF

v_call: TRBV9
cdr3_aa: CASSGGTATGELFF

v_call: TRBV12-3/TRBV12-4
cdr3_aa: CASSPPIKVNEQYF

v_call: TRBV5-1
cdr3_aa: CASSQGNVGELFF

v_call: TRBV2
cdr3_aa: CASKVDRAMETQYF

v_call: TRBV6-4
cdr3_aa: CASSDSDRGELFF

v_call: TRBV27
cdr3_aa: CASSSRGYYEQYF

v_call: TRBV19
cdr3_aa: CASSIDGGIAKNIQYF

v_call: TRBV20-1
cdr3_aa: CSARGGITNTEAFF

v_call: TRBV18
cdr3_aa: CASSPGFQETQYF

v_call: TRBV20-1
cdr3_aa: CSARFGEQYF

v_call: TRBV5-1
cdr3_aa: CASSFGMRMGGLENIQYF

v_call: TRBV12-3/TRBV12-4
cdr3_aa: CASSPSEGGDYEQYF

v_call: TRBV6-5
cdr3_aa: CASSYSREVTYYEQYF

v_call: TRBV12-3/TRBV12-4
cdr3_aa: CASSSGSRGHTIYF

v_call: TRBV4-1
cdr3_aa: CASSRQGYQETQYF

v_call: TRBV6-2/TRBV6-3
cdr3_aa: CASSYSRQGMTYEQYF

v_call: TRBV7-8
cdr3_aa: CASSRNTGTLNTGELFF

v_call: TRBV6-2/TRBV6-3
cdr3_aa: CASESYYGYTF

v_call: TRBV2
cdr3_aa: CASSELQGGAEAFF

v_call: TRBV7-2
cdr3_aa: CASGTSGRPSYEQYF

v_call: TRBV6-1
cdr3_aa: CASSKSSYNSPLHF

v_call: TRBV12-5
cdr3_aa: CASGSINWGQQVNTEAFF

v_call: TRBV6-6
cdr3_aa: CASSTGPTNTEAFF

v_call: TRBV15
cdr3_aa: CATSRQLDTEAFF